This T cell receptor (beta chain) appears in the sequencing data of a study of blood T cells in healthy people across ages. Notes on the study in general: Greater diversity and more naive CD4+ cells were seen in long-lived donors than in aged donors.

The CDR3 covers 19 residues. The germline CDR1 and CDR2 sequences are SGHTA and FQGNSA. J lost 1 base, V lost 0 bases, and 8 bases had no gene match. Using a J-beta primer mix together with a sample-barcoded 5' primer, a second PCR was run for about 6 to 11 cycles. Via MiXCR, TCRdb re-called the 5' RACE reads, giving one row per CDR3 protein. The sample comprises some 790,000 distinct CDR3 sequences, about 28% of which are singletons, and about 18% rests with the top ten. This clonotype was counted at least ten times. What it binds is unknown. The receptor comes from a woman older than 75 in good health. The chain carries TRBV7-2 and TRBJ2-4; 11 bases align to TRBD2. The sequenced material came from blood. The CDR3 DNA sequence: TGTGCCAGCAGCTTAGCGGCTAGCGGGGGGCCGGGGGCCAAAAACATTCAGTACTTC. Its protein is CASSLAASGGPGAKNIQYF.